A single sample is the source of the 21 T cell receptor beta chains below, sequenced in a study of tumor-infiltrating lymphocytes in localized non-small cell lung cancer. Libraries were prepared by immunoSEQ multiplex PCR; TCRdb keeps only in-frame clonotypes and omits some of them. The profile shows some 10,000 clones, around 57% of them singletons. Sequencing was carried out using lung tumor tissue. The receptors come from a human donor with non-small cell lung cancer.

The rearrangement links TRBV9 to TRBJ1-6; D remains unclear. Germline V gene sequence: CDR1 SGDLS, CDR2 YYNGEE. The CDR3 length is 12 residues. V lost 3 bases and J lost 7, with 5 bases in between. CDR3 loop: CASSGANSPLHF. The CDR3 bases are TGTGCCAGCAGCGGTGCGAATTCACCCCTCCACTTT.

This sequence joins TRBV29-1 and TRBJ2-7, with TRBD1 as a possible D gene (7 bases). Germline V CDR1 and CDR2: SQVTM, ANQGSEA. The CDR3 totals 13 residues. V lost 2 bases and J 5 bases, leaving 13 bases between the germline ends. The CDR3 DNA is TGCAGCGTTGAATGGCAGGGGGGCCACGAGCAGTACTTC. Translated, it gives CSVEWQGGHEQYF.

The gene calls are TRBV5-5 and TRBJ2-3; 7 bases are a match to TRBD1. Per germline, CDR1 SGHKS and CDR2 YYEKEE (reference sequence). The CDR3 is made up of 15 amino acids. J lost 5 bases, V lost 4 bases, and 10 bases had no gene match. CDR3 DNA sequence: TGTGCCAGCAGCATTAGACAGGGACAGATAGATACGCAGTATTTT. Its translation is CASSIRQGQIDTQYF.

This clone has just one count. The chain recombines TRBV2 with TRBJ1-5, with D hard to call. Germline values: CDR1 SNHLY, CDR2 FYNNEI. The CDR3 spans 15 residues. V lost 6 bases and J 0 bases, leaving 12 bases between the germline ends. DNA for the CDR3: TGTGCCAGCAGAGCCGACATATATAGCAATCAGCCCCAGCATTTT. Translating it yields CASRADIYSNQPQHF.

This chain connects TRBV5-1 to TRBJ2-3; D might be TRBD2 (6 bases). CDR3 length equals 14 residues. Germline V lookup: CDR1 SGHRS, CDR2 YFSETQ. Deletions cut 2 bases from V and 4 bases from J, with 11 bases between. The CDR3 spells CASSLGGVADTQYF. CDR3 bases: TGCGCCAGCAGCTTAGGAGGGGTGGCAGATACGCAGTATTTT.

This rearrangement joins TRBV5-1 to TRBJ2-7; 9 bases align to TRBD1. Germline V gives CDR1 SGHRS, CDR2 YFSETQ. This CDR3 spans 19 amino acids. J was trimmed by 0 bases and V by 4 bases; bases with no gene match: 17. This CDR3 is CASSHPGTGFSPHSYEQYF. CDR3 coding DNA: TGCGCCAGCAGCCATCCTGGGACAGGGTTTAGCCCTCACTCCTACGAGCAGTACTTC.

V is TRBV18 and J is TRBJ2-3, with D perhaps TRBD1 or TRBD2 (6 bases each). Germline values: CDR1 KGHSH, CDR2 LQKENI. V gave up 5 bases and J gave up 0 bases, with 12 bases separating them. The CDR3 spans 15 residues. The CDR3 sequence is CASSNLGGSTDTQYF. In DNA, the CDR3 is TGTGCCAGCTCAAACCTCGGGGGCAGCACAGATACGCAGTATTTT.

The chain recombines TRBV5-1 with TRBJ2-3; D may be TRBD1 (5 bases). The germline CDR1 and CDR2 sequences are SGHRS and YFSETQ. Trimming took 4 bases from V and 2 from J, leaving 8 bases between them. CDR3 size: 13 residues. CDR3 region: CASSRQYTDTQYF. CDR3 DNA sequence: TGCGCCAGCAGCAGACAGTACACAGATACGCAGTATTTT.

The chain employs TRBV5-4 and TRBJ1-2; D might be TRBD1 (5 bases). Germline assignment: CDR1 SGHNT and CDR2 YYREEE (reference sequence). Trimming pared 0 bases from V and 5 bases from J, leaving 14 bases between. CDR3 length: 15 amino acids. CDR3 in amino acids: CASSLGESWTYGYTF. CDR3 nucleotide sequence: TGTGCCAGCAGCTTGGGGGAGAGTTGGACATATGGCTACACCTTC.

The genes are TRBV7-2 and TRBJ1-1; D gene unclear. This CDR3 has 14 amino acids. Looked up from germline, CDR1 is SGHTA and CDR2 is FQGNSA. V dropped 2 bases and J dropped 6 bases, with 13 bases sitting between them. The CDR3 loop is CASSLPRLQAEAFF. In DNA, the CDR3 is TGTGCCAGCAGCTTACCCCGACTGCAAGCTGAAGCTTTCTTT.

The chain has TRBV20-1 and TRBJ2-1; no reliable D call. The germline gives CDR1 DFQATT, CDR2 SNEGSKA (reference sequence). This CDR3 region has 11 residues. Trimming removed 6 bases from V and 10 bases from J, with 13 bases in between. CDR3 in DNA: TGCAGTGCCCGATCCCAGGTCGAGCAGTTCTTC. Protein: CSARSQVEQFF.

This clone has just a few counts. The J gene is TRBJ2-7, the V gene TRBV6-5; D is uncertain. This CDR3 has 12 residues. Germline lookup yields CDR1 MNHEY and CDR2 SVGAGI. V dropped 6 bases and J dropped 4 bases, with 10 bases sitting between them. The CDR3 DNA follows: TGTGCCAGCAGATCTCAGGTGTACGAGCAGTACTTC. Translating gives CASRSQVYEQYF.

The V gene is TRBV25-1, the J gene TRBJ2-5; no reliable D call. The CDR3 sequence is 14 residues long. Trimming took off 2 bases at V and 5 bases at J, with 12 bases between the two ends. CDR1 and CDR2 from the germline V gene are MGHDK and SYGVNS. The CDR3 DNA follows: TGTGCCAGCAGTGAACAGGTTGGGAAGGAGACCCAGTACTTC. It encodes CASSEQVGKETQYF.

This clone came up a few times. The rearrangement joins TRBV19 to TRBJ1-4, with D possibly being TRBD1 (5 bases). Looked up from germline, CDR1 is LNHDA and CDR2 is SQIVND (reference sequence). CDR3 length: 14 amino acids. V was cut by 6 bases and J by 3 bases, with 11 bases left in between. The CDR3 region is CASRGRPANEKLFF. The CDR3 DNA follows: TGTGCCAGTAGGGGGCGTCCGGCTAATGAAAAACTGTTTTTT.

The chain employs TRBV5-1 and TRBJ2-6; D gene uncertain. The germline V gene has CDR1 SGHRS and CDR2 YFSETQ. This CDR3 spans 16 amino acids. Trimming left V 4 bases short and J 0 bases short, with 11 bases between. The CDR3 loop reads CASSTREASGANVLTF. CDR3 nucleotide sequence: TGCGCCAGCAGCACCCGAGAAGCCTCTGGGGCCAACGTCCTGACTTTC.

Only one count was recorded for this clone. The rearrangement uses TRBV11-3 and TRBJ2-3, with D perhaps TRBD2 (6 bases). The germline gives CDR1 SGHNT, CDR2 YENEEA. The CDR3 spans 15 residues. The germline V and J ends were trimmed by 3 bases and 6 bases, with 16 bases remaining between them. CDR3 in amino acids: CASSFGGPSPDTQYF. The CDR3 DNA reads TGTGCCAGCAGCTTCGGGGGTCCTAGCCCCGATACGCAGTATTTT.

J is TRBJ2-2 and V is TRBV11-2; perhaps TRBD2 as D (6 bases). The V and J ends lost 4 bases and 7 bases respectively, with 10 bases between them. CDR1 is SGHAT, CDR2 FQNNGV, per germline. CDR3 length: 13 residues. The CDR3 coding sequence is TGTGCCAGCAGCTCCGGAGGGGTCGGGGAGCTGTTTTTT. Translated, it gives CASSSGGVGELFF.

The V gene is TRBV5-1, the J gene TRBJ1-5; TRBD1 matches at 8 bases. The ends lost 1 base at V and 4 bases at J; junction bases unmatched: 4. This CDR3 contains 15 residues. The germline CDR1 and CDR2 sequences are SGHRS and YFSETQ. The DNA for the CDR3 is TGCGCCAGCAGCTTGCAGGGGGCGGAAAATCAGCCCCAGCATTTT. Translating gives CASSLQGAENQPQHF.

This rearrangement joins TRBV7-2 to TRBJ2-7; no reliable D call. Looked up from germline, CDR1 is SGHTA and CDR2 is FQGNSA. Trimming removed 5 bases at V and 2 bases at J, with 4 bases between. The CDR3 covers 11 residues. Here the CDR3 reads CASSLTYEQYF. The CDR3 region has the DNA TGTGCCAGCAGCCTCACCTACGAGCAGTACTTC. Combining the CDR3 with reference TRBV7-2 and TRBJ2-7 gives the whole variable domain GAGVSQSPSNKVTEKGKDVELRCDPISGHTALYWYRQSLGQGLEFLIYFQGNSAPDKSGLPSDRFSAERTGGSVSTLTIQRTQQEDSAVYLCASSLTYEQYFGPGTRLTVT.

V is TRBV7-9 and J is TRBJ2-5; D not certain. This CDR3 has 13 residues. Deletions cut 6 bases from V and 2 bases from J, with 10 bases between. CDR1 is SEHNR and CDR2 is FQNEAQ in the germline V gene (reference sequence). This CDR3 reads CASSDDIQETQYF. In DNA form, the CDR3 reads TGTGCCAGCAGTGACGACATACAAGAGACCCAGTACTTC.

This clone appeared a few times. The chain uses TRBV5-4 and TRBJ2-7; TRBD1 matches 8 bases. CDR3 length equals 14 residues. Germline V gives CDR1 SGHNT, CDR2 YYREEE (reference sequence). V trimming: 0 bases; J trimming: 3 bases; junction bases outside the gene matches: 2. The DNA for the CDR3 is TGTGCCAGCAGCTTGGTTGGGACAGGCTACGAGCAGTACTTC. Translated, it gives CASSLVGTGYEQYF.